The 28 T cell receptor beta chains listed next were all sequenced from one sample in a study of blood T cell repertoires in COVID-19. Profiled with immunoSEQ multiplex PCR; TCRdb holds only in-frame clones, not every one. The table lists about 260,000 clones, about nine tenths of them singletons, with approximately 1.2% in the top ten. Sequencing was performed on PBMCs or T cells enriched from blood (not recorded which). The receptors come from a woman in her 40s with acute COVID-19.

CDR3 loop: CASSRQGNTEAFF. The DNA of the CDR3 is TGTGCCAGCAGCAGACAGGGGAACACTGAAGCTTTCTTT. This sequence joins TRBV7-9 and TRBJ1-1; TRBD1 aligns across 7 bases. This CDR3 spans 13 amino acids. After removal of 5 bases from V and 1 base from J, the junction contained 1 base not matched to a gene. Germline CDR1 reads SEHNR; CDR2 reads FQNEAQ (reference sequence).

This clone was recorded once. CDR3 residues: CASSESPGRGKTEAFF. The CDR3 DNA is TGTGCCAGCAGTGAATCCCCTGGAAGGGGGAAAACTGAAGCTTTCTTT. The chain is built from TRBV25-1 and TRBJ1-1; D might be TRBD1 (6 bases). The ends were cut back, 1 base at V and 5 bases at J, with 17 bases in the middle. Per the germline V gene, CDR1 is MGHDK and CDR2 is SYGVNS. CDR3 length: 16 residues.

The chain recombines TRBV6-2 or TRBV6-3 with TRBJ2-7, with unresolved D. CDR3 size: 14 residues. Trimming left V 4 bases short and J 0 bases short, with 10 bases between. Germline V gives CDR1 MNHEY, CDR2 SVGEGT. CDR3 bases: TGTGCCAGCAGTTTAGGCCCAGGCTCCTACGAGCAGTACGTC. The encoded protein is CASSLGPGSYEQYV.

This rearrangement joins TRBV4-1 to TRBJ1-1; no clear D. The CDR3 extends over 13 amino acids. Germline V gene data show CDR1 as MGHRA and CDR2 as YSYEKL. V gave up 5 bases and J gave up 6 bases, with 13 bases separating them. CDR3 sequence reads: CASSYPDFAEAFF. The CDR3 nucleotides read TGCGCCAGCAGCTACCCGGACTTTGCTGAAGCTTTCTTT.

This chain connects TRBV9 to TRBJ2-7, with D possibly matching TRBD2 (5 bases). The germline CDR1 and CDR2 sequences are SGDLS and YYNGEE. V lost 3 bases, J lost 6 bases, and 19 bases lay in between. The CDR3 covers 15 residues. The CDR3 protein is CASSGSGTTPSEQYF. As DNA, the CDR3 is TGTGCCAGCAGCGGAAGCGGAACAACGCCCTCCGAGCAGTACTTC.

The V call is TRBV7-9, the J call TRBJ2-5; D perhaps matches TRBD1 (5 bases). The CDR3 has 16 residues. Germline CDR1 and CDR2: SEHNR and FQNEAQ (reference sequence). Between the trimmed V and J ends, which lost 0 bases and 4 bases, there was a span of 15 bases. As DNA, the CDR3 is TGTGCCAGCAGCTTAGCGCCAGGGCAGTCAGGAGAGACCCAGTACTTC. It is translated as CASSLAPGQSGETQYF.

V is TRBV7-2 and J is TRBJ2-4; D perhaps matches TRBD2 (6 bases). CDR3 size: 15 residues. Per the germline V gene, CDR1 is SGHTA and CDR2 is FQGNSA. The ends were cut back, 2 bases at V and 6 bases at J, with 14 bases in the middle. The CDR3 nucleotides read TGTGCCAGCAGCTTATCAGCGGGCAAGCTAAACATTCAGTACTTC. It codes for CASSLSAGKLNIQYF. Full variable domain (remainder filled in from reference TRBV7-2 and TRBJ2-4): GAGVSQSPSNKVTEKGKDVELRCDPISGHTALYWYRQSLGQGLEFLIYFQGNSAPDKSGLPSDRFSAERTGGSVSTLTIQRTQQEDSAVYLCASSLSAGKLNIQYFGAGTRLSVL.

This chain connects TRBV20-1 to TRBJ2-5; 7 bases line up with TRBD2. The CDR3 has 14 residues. The J segment lost 3 bases and the V segment lost 6 bases, leaving 10 bases of the junction unmatched. CDR1 and CDR2 (germline): DFQATT, SNEGSKA (reference sequence). This chain's CDR3 is CSASRTRAKETQYF. The CDR3 region has the DNA TGCAGTGCAAGTAGGACTAGAGCCAAAGAGACCCAGTACTTC.

Points on this clone: This specimen includes other DNA sequences encoding the same CDR3. The chain carries TRBV28 and TRBJ1-2, with TRBD1 matching 9 bases. The CDR3 sequence is 13 residues long. The J segment lost 5 bases and the V segment lost 6 bases, leaving 4 bases of the junction unmatched. Per the germline V gene, CDR1 is MDHEN and CDR2 is SYDVKM. CDR3 coding DNA: TGTGCCAGCAGCCCGGGACAGGGATATGGCTACACCTTC. This gives the protein CASSPGQGYGYTF.

V is TRBV30 and J is TRBJ2-3, with D perhaps TRBD1 (5 bases). The ends were cut back, 4 bases at V and 2 bases at J, with 10 bases in the middle. CDR1 GTSNPN and CDR2 SVGIG come from the germline V gene (reference sequence). This CDR3 contains 13 residues. The CDR3 nucleotides are TGTGCCTGGACTAGGGGTCACACAGATACGCAGTATTTT. Its protein is CAWTRGHTDTQYF.

The V gene is TRBV12-3 or TRBV12-4, the J gene TRBJ2-2; no definite D call. V gave up 4 bases and J gave up 7 bases, with 4 bases separating them. This CDR3 spans 11 amino acids. For the CDR3, the DNA is TGTGCCAGCAGTTCTATCGGGGAGCTGTTTTTT. It specifies CASSSIGELFF.

This clone was observed once. The chain links TRBV5-1 to TRBJ2-2; 7 bases agree with TRBD1. This CDR3 has 14 amino acids. The V and J ends lost 9 bases and 2 bases, in that order; junction bases with no gene match: 7. Germline lookup yields CDR1 SGHRS and CDR2 YFSETQ. This CDR3 is CATSDRTNTGELFF. The CDR3 bases are TGCGCCACTTCGGACAGGACAAACACCGGGGAGCTGTTTTTT.

This rearrangement joins TRBV15 to TRBJ2-1; 8 bases map to TRBD2. Looked up from germline, CDR1 is LNHNV and CDR2 is YYDKDF (reference sequence). This CDR3 spans 12 amino acids. The trim removed 8 bases at V and 10 bases at J, leaving 7 bases unmatched. In DNA form, the CDR3 reads TGTGCCACCGGAGAAGCGGGAGTAGAGCAGTTCTTC. Encoded protein: CATGEAGVEQFF. Drawing the rest from reference TRBV15 and TRBJ2-1, the complete variable domain is DAMVIQNPRYQVTQFGKPVTLSCSQTLNHNVMYWYQQKSSQAPKLLFHYYDKDFNNEADTPDNFQSRRPNTSFCFLDIRSPGLGDTAMYLCATGEAGVEQFFGPGTRLTVL.

The sample holds one count of this clone. This chain links TRBV7-2 with TRBJ1-2; 8 bases agree with TRBD1. The trim removed 4 bases at V and 2 bases at J, leaving 12 bases unmatched. CDR1 and CDR2 from the germline V gene are SGHTA and FQGNSA. The CDR3 loop spans 17 amino acids. Written as DNA, the CDR3 is TGTGCCAGCAGCTCGATATCACGGACAGGGCGGAACTATGGCTACACCTTC. This encodes CASSSISRTGRNYGYTF.

This clone has just one count. The chain joins TRBV7-2 to TRBJ2-2; maybe TRBD2 (5 bases). This CDR3 is 13 amino acids long. Germline assignment: CDR1 SGHTA and CDR2 FQGNSA. Trimming stripped 4 bases from V and 6 bases from J, with 9 bases between. For the CDR3, the DNA is TGTGCCAGCAGCTCCGACTATCCCGGGGAGCTGTTTTTT. Amino acids: CASSSDYPGELFF.

This clone showed up just once. The CDR3 sequence is CASSLGTGKIFGLAGALRENIQYF. The DNA for the CDR3 is TGTGCCAGCAGTTTGGGGACAGGGAAAATCTTCGGACTAGCGGGAGCGCTCAGGGAAAACATTCAGTACTTC. The gene calls are TRBV28 and TRBJ2-4; 13 bases match TRBD2. The CDR3 covers 24 residues. Germline values: CDR1 MDHEN, CDR2 SYDVKM. Trimming at V came to 3 bases and at J to 5 bases, leaving 28 bases not matched to a gene. Full variable domain (outside the CDR3, taken from reference TRBV28 and TRBJ2-4): DVKVTQSSRYLVKRTGEKVFLECVQDMDHENMFWYRQDPGLGLRLIYFSYDVKMKEKGDIPEGYSVSREKKERFSLILESASTNQTSMYLCASSLGTGKIFGLAGALRENIQYFGAGTRLSVL.

The chain is built from TRBV28 and TRBJ1-1, with 7 positions matching TRBD1. The CDR3 sequence is 15 residues long. Trimming cost V 6 bases and J 5 bases; bases outside gene matches: 12. Germline V CDR1 and CDR2: MDHEN, SYDVKM. CDR3 DNA: TGTGCCAGCAGCTCCGGGACAGTTCTTGGAACTGAAGCTTTCTTT. Translating it yields CASSSGTVLGTEAFF.

This chain connects TRBV28 to TRBJ2-2, with D possibly being TRBD2 (6 bases). The germline V gene has CDR1 MDHEN and CDR2 SYDVKM. With 3 bases removed from V and 4 bases from J, the gap between germline ends came to 9 bases. This CDR3 region has 14 residues. CDR3 sequence: CASSLAGFTGELFF. CDR3 in DNA: TGTGCCAGCAGTTTGGCGGGGTTCACCGGGGAGCTGTTTTTT.

The V call is TRBV5-1, the J call TRBJ2-5, with a possible D match to TRBD1 (7 bases). The CDR3 extends over 15 amino acids. Trimming cost V 2 bases and J 4 bases, with 15 bases left between them. CDR1 and CDR2 from the germline V gene are SGHRS and YFSETQ. The CDR3 DNA sequence: TGCGCCAGCAGCTTTGCCGCAGGGGGAGGAGAGACCCAGTACTTC. Residues: CASSFAAGGGETQYF. Drawing the rest from reference TRBV5-1 and TRBJ2-5, the complete variable domain is KAGVTQTPRYLIKTRGQQVTLSCSPISGHRSVSWYQQTPGQGLQFLFEYFSETQRNKGNFPGRFSGRQFSNSRSEMNVSTLELGDSALYLCASSFAAGGGETQYFGPGTRLLVL.

V is TRBV5-1 and J is TRBJ2-2; TRBD2 matches at 8 bases. This CDR3 spans 17 amino acids. Germline CDR1 and CDR2: SGHRS and YFSETQ. The V segment lost 3 bases and the J segment 1 base; nucleotides outside the gene matches: 8. This CDR3 reads CASSSRKAGGNTGELFF. CDR3 DNA: TGCGCCAGCAGCTCCCGGAAGGCGGGAGGGAACACCGGGGAGCTGTTTTTT. Variable domain in full (rest from reference TRBV5-1 and TRBJ2-2): KAGVTQTPRYLIKTRGQQVTLSCSPISGHRSVSWYQQTPGQGLQFLFEYFSETQRNKGNFPGRFSGRQFSNSRSEMNVSTLELGDSALYLCASSSRKAGGNTGELFFGEGSRLTVL.

The chain employs TRBV13 and TRBJ1-1; TRBD1 aligns across 11 bases. V shed 5 bases and J 10 bases; nucleotides not matched to a gene: 12. Germline values: CDR1 PRHDT, CDR2 FYEKMQ (reference sequence). The CDR3 runs to 15 residues. The CDR3 spells CASSNPGQGVFGAFF. The CDR3 region has the DNA TGTGCCAGCAGCAATCCGGGACAGGGGGTGTTTGGAGCTTTCTTT.

In regard to this clone: Other DNA sequences within the sample encode an identical CDR3. The J gene is TRBJ1-5, the V gene TRBV11-3, with D possibly TRBD1 on 5 matching bases. V shed 5 bases and J shed 5 bases, with 10 bases lying between them. The CDR3 sequence is 13 residues long. The germline CDR1 and CDR2 sequences are SGHNT and YENEEA. The CDR3 DNA is TGTGCCAGCAGCCCCGGGGGGGATCAGCCCCAGCATTTT. Translated: CASSPGGDQPQHF. The full variable domain, its missing parts supplied by reference TRBV11-3 and TRBJ1-5, is EAGVVQSPRYKIIEKKQPVAFWCNPISGHNTLYWYLQNLGQGPELLIRYENEEAVDDSQLPKDRFSAERLKGVDSTLKIQPAELGDSAVYLCASSPGGDQPQHFGDGTRLSIL.

V gene TRBV20-1 combines with J gene TRBJ1-1; D unresolved. The germline V and J ends were trimmed by 6 bases and 8 bases, with 10 bases remaining between them. CDR3 length: 10 amino acids. The germline V gene encodes CDR1 DFQATT and CDR2 SNEGSKA (reference sequence). In DNA form, the CDR3 reads TGCAGTGCAATTCTACAGGAAGCTTTCTTT. Its translation is CSAILQEAFF.

The J gene is TRBJ1-5, the V gene TRBV5-8; 7 bases are a match to TRBD1. The V gene's germline CDR1 is SGHTS and CDR2 YDEGEE. V lost 4 bases and J lost 4; bases outside the gene matches: 8. The CDR3 length is 15 residues. The CDR3 protein is CASSKGTDRNQPQHF. CDR3 DNA sequence: TGTGCCAGCAGCAAGGGGACAGACCGAAATCAGCCCCAGCATTTT.

The rearrangement links TRBV7-3 to TRBJ2-1; 11 positions match TRBD2. This CDR3 comprises 19 residues. J lost 8 bases, V lost 5 bases, and 20 bases had no gene match. The germline CDR1 and CDR2 sequences are SGHTA and FQGTGA. Here the CDR3 reads CASSQWGGSSGRPEDEQFF. The CDR3 nucleotides read TGTGCCAGCAGCCAGTGGGGGGGCTCTAGCGGGAGGCCCGAAGATGAGCAGTTCTTC.

The chain employs TRBV11-2 and TRBJ2-1; 7 nucleotides match TRBD2. V lost 3 bases and J lost 9; bases outside the gene matches: 5. The length of the CDR3 is 13 residues. CDR1 is SGHAT, CDR2 FQNNGV, per germline. Here the CDR3 reads CASSFVQRGEQFF. The CDR3, as DNA: TGTGCCAGCAGCTTCGTACAGCGGGGTGAGCAGTTCTTC.

The chain carries TRBV24-1 and TRBJ1-2; TRBD1 agrees at 8 bases. The V and J ends lost 10 bases and 6 bases, in that order; junction bases with no gene match: 15. CDR1 is KGHDR, CDR2 SFDVKD, per germline. The CDR3 extends over 15 amino acids. The CDR3 DNA is TGTGCCACTAGCGACAGGGGCGTTAGTAAGGATGGCTACACCTTC. The encoded protein is CATSDRGVSKDGYTF.

The chain joins TRBV2 to TRBJ1-1; 9 bases are a match to TRBD1. Trimming cost V 5 bases and J 8 bases; bases outside gene matches: 9. CDR1 is SNHLY, CDR2 FYNNEI, per germline. This CDR3 comprises 14 residues. Here the CDR3 reads CASSQESGTGEAFF. CDR3 sequence (DNA): TGTGCCAGCAGTCAAGAAAGCGGGACAGGGGAAGCTTTCTTT.